The 21 T cell receptor beta chains presented below share a single source sample, sequenced in a study of blood T cells in healthy people across ages. Alongside a J-beta primer mix, a sample-barcoded 5' primer served in a second PCR lasting 7 to 11 cycles. TCRdb processed the 5' RACE reads anew with MiXCR; each CDR3 protein has one entry. There are approximately 780,000 distinct CDR3 sequences in the sample; roughly 25% occur only once, and about 3% lies in the top ten. These same data were also listed under a study on T cells of mothers and their children.

The sequenced sample was blood. Receptors were obtained from a boy between 10 and 17 years old in good health.

For this clonotype: This may stem from a read error, because a much larger clone lies one nucleotide away. The V and J genes are TRBV11-2 and TRBJ2-7; possible D gene TRBD1, 6 bases. Trimming removed 5 bases from V and 0 bases from J, with 11 bases in between. Germline V gives CDR1 SGHAT, CDR2 FQNNGV. The CDR3 consists of 14 residues. This CDR3 reads CASSRRDNSYEQYF. The CDR3, as DNA: TGTGCCAGCAGCCGCCGGGACAACTCCTACGAGCAGTACTTC.

V is TRBV6-1 and J is TRBJ2-1; 8 bases are a match to TRBD1. With 5 bases clipped from V and 6 bases from J, the junction kept 9 bases outside the gene matches. The CDR3 totals 15 residues. Germline-derived CDR1 and CDR2 are MNHNS and SASEGT. CDR3 nucleotides: TGTGCCAGCAGTACAGACAGGGGATCGTTCAATGAGCAGTTCTTC. This gives the protein CASSTDRGSFNEQFF.

This clonotype was recorded a few times. The gene calls are TRBV29-1 and TRBJ2-7; 7 nucleotides align to TRBD1. Germline assignment: CDR1 SQVTM and CDR2 ANQGSEA. Trimming at V came to 6 bases and at J to 9 bases, leaving 11 bases not matched to a gene. This CDR3 is 12 amino acids long. Written as DNA, the CDR3 is TGCAGCGTCGCGGCAGGGGGTCTTCGGCAGTACTTC. Translated: CSVAAGGLRQYF.

V gene TRBV12-5 combines with J gene TRBJ2-5; 10 positions match TRBD1. The length of the CDR3 is 15 residues. Per germline, CDR1 LGHNT and CDR2 FRNRAP. Unmatched junction bases numbered 8, after V lost 5 bases and J lost 5 bases. The CDR3 spells CASGLRDRGFETQYF. The CDR3 nucleotides are TGTGCTAGTGGTCTCCGGGACAGGGGTTTCGAGACCCAGTACTTC.

This clonotype was counted only a few times. This chain connects TRBV7-9 to TRBJ2-7; TRBD1 or TRBD2 may be the D gene (7 bases each). Between the trimmed V and J ends, which lost 8 bases and 3 bases, there was a span of 17 bases. This CDR3 has 14 residues. CDR1 is SEHNR, CDR2 FQNEAQ, per germline (reference sequence). The CDR3 bases are TGTGCCAGCGCCTGGGGAGGGGGCCTCTACGAGCAGTACTTC. Translated: CASAWGGGLYEQYF.

This clonotype was counted between two and nine times. The J gene is TRBJ1-2, the V gene TRBV12-3 or TRBV12-4; unclear D gene. V was pared by 5 bases and J by 1 base, with 8 bases between. The CDR3 has 13 residues. CDR3 DNA sequence: TGTGCCAGCAGTAAACGCAGTAACTATGGCTACACCTTC. Protein: CASSKRSNYGYTF.

This clonotype was seen a few times. This rearrangement joins TRBV28 to TRBJ2-7, with D tentatively TRBD1 (6 bases). V lost 3 bases, J lost 3 bases, and 12 bases lay in between. CDR3 length equals 14 residues. The germline V gene encodes CDR1 MDHEN and CDR2 SYDVKM. Here the CDR3 DNA reads TGTGCCAGCAGTTTTTACGAACAGGGCTACGAGCAGTACTTC. It codes for CASSFYEQGYEQYF.

The J gene is TRBJ2-5, the V gene TRBV20-1; no definite D call. Germline CDR1 DFQATT, CDR2 SNEGSKA (reference sequence). The CDR3 totals 15 residues. Trimming removed 1 base at V and 2 bases at J, with 14 bases between. The CDR3 nucleotides are TGCAGTGCTAGAGCAGCAGTCCCAGGACAAGAGACCCAGTACTTC. It is translated as CSARAAVPGQETQYF.

Only a few counts were recorded for this clonotype. The chain combines TRBV7-2 with TRBJ1-5, with unresolved D. Germline V gene sequence: CDR1 SGHTA, CDR2 FQGNSA. CDR3 size: 14 residues. V lost 6 bases, J lost 0 bases, and 9 bases lay in between. The CDR3 loop is CASRDVYSNQPQHF. CDR3 nucleotides: TGTGCCAGCAGAGATGTATATAGCAATCAGCCCCAGCATTTT.

This clonotype was picked up a small number of times. Written as DNA, the CDR3 is TGTGCCAGCAGTCCGGATCCCCCCGGGGAGCTGTTTTTT. Translation: CASSPDPPGELFF. The chain uses TRBV28 and TRBJ2-2; D gene unclear. V was trimmed by 5 bases and J by 6 bases, leaving 10 bases between them. This CDR3 region has 13 residues. Germline CDR1 is MDHEN and CDR2 is SYDVKM.

This clonotype was detected a few times. This rearrangement joins TRBV5-1 to TRBJ1-5, with D perhaps matching TRBD1 (6 bases). The CDR3 is made up of 15 amino acids. The germline V gene encodes CDR1 SGHRS and CDR2 YFSETQ. Deletions cut 2 bases from V and 5 bases from J, with 14 bases between. The CDR3 DNA follows: TGCGCCAGCAGCTTAGAGGGGGATAGGTATCAGCCCCAGCATTTT. Amino acid sequence: CASSLEGDRYQPQHF.

The chain uses TRBV11-2 and TRBJ2-1, with 9 bases aligning to TRBD2. The germline V gene has CDR1 SGHAT and CDR2 FQNNGV. V gave up 3 bases and J gave up 0 bases; unmatched junction bases: 6. The CDR3 runs to 17 residues. CDR3 sequence (DNA): TGTGCCAGCAGCTTTGTTGGACTAGCGCACTCCTACAATGAGCAGTTCTTC. It specifies CASSFVGLAHSYNEQFF.

V usage is TRBV5-1 and J usage is TRBJ2-5; 8 bases agree with TRBD1. The J call may be in error: the DNA end matches TRBJ2-7 better. Germline V gene data show CDR1 as SGHRS and CDR2 as YFSETQ. The CDR3 contains 14 residues. DNA for the CDR3: TGCGCCAGCAGCAATACAGGGGGTGGCTACGAGCAGTACTTC. Translated, it gives CASSNTGGGYEQYF.

This chain joins TRBV4-1 and TRBJ1-3; D uncertain. The germline gives CDR1 MGHRA, CDR2 YSYEKL. CDR3 length equals 17 residues. Trimming stripped 1 base from V and 0 bases from J, with 13 bases between. CDR3 nucleotides: TGCGCCAGCAGCCAAGGGCTGGCCTCCTCCTCTGGAAACACCATATATTTT. Protein: CASSQGLASSSGNTIYF.

V usage is TRBV6-5 and J usage is TRBJ1-4; no clear D. Germline CDR1 is MNHEY and CDR2 is SVGAGI. CDR3 length: 14 amino acids. Deletions cut 6 bases from V and 5 bases from J, with 13 bases between. The CDR3 DNA is TGTGCCAGCAGGGTCGGGAGGTCGAATGAAAAACTGTTTTTT. Protein sequence: CASRVGRSNEKLFF.

V gene TRBV6-4 combines with J gene TRBJ2-1; possibly TRBD2 for D (6 bases). Looked up from germline, CDR1 is MRHNA and CDR2 is SNTAGT. Trimming left V 2 bases short and J 3 bases short, with 11 bases between. The CDR3 contains 15 residues. The CDR3 DNA is TGTGCCAGCAGTGACAGGGACTCCCACTACAATGAGCAGTTCTTC. Protein: CASSDRDSHYNEQFF.

A few counts support this clonotype. V gene TRBV28 combines with J gene TRBJ1-2, with 7 bases matching TRBD1. Per the germline V gene, CDR1 is MDHEN and CDR2 is SYDVKM. This CDR3 has 14 residues. V lost 3 bases, J lost 3 bases, and 4 bases stayed unmatched. The CDR3 DNA sequence: TGTGCCAGCAGTTTCGCAGACAGGGACTATGGCTACACCTTC. Amino acid sequence: CASSFADRDYGYTF.

This clonotype was counted between two and nine times. The chain couples TRBV4-1 to TRBJ2-4; maybe TRBD2 (6 bases). Trimming took 3 bases from V and 0 from J, leaving 15 bases between them. CDR3 size: 17 residues. Looked up from germline, CDR1 is MGHRA and CDR2 is YSYEKL. CDR3 amino acids: CASSQEGVTLAKNIQYF. CDR3 nucleotides: TGCGCCAGCAGCCAGGAGGGCGTCACCCTAGCCAAAAACATTCAGTACTTC.

The chain links TRBV12-3 or TRBV12-4 to TRBJ2-1; TRBD2 is a possible D gene (5 bases). The CDR3 is 14 residues long. V lost 6 bases to trimming and J lost 7 bases, with 16 bases between them. In DNA form, the CDR3 reads TGTGCCAGCAGCCTGCGACTACCTGGGAATGAGCAGTTCTTC. Protein product: CASSLRLPGNEQFF.

In this sample, this clonotype turned up a few times. The gene calls are TRBV10-3 and TRBJ2-5, with D perhaps matching TRBD1 or TRBD2 (6 bases each). The end of the DNA fits TRBJ2-1 better, so the J call may be wrong. CDR1 is ENHRY, CDR2 SYGVKD, per germline. This CDR3 comprises 12 residues. The DNA for the CDR3 is TGTGCCGCCGAGGGGGGCAGGAATGAGCAGTTCTTC. It is translated as CAAEGGRNEQFF.

This clonotype occurred a few times. The V call is TRBV6-6, the J call TRBJ2-5; D is uncertain. Trimming pared 2 bases from V and 3 bases from J, leaving 7 bases between. Germline-derived CDR1 and CDR2 are MNHNY and SVGAGI (reference sequence). There are 13 residues in the CDR3. The CDR3 DNA reads TGTGCCAGCAGTTACCGGGCGGAAGAGACCCAGTACTTC. Protein sequence: CASSYRAEETQYF.